This TCR beta chain was found in a study of T-cell reconstitution after alpha-beta-depleted transplantation in children. Study findings and constraints: Where some patients showed high TCRbeta diversity at day 60, it came from recipient T cells and thymic progenitors that had survived. T-cell numbers and diversity one year post-transplant derived largely from freshly generated T cells. The study reportedly traced alpha-beta T cells about two months after transplant to several hundred expanded graft clones.

This clonotype was recorded a few times. Its target is unknown. Preparation of the TCRbeta library was carried out with unique molecular identifiers. TCRdb fed the PCR reads into MiXCR, producing one record per CDR3 protein. Of about 600,000 distinct CDR3 sequences detected, 10% to 15% appear once; the ten largest clones hold over 2%. Material: PBMCs, mostly from graft donor cells, obtained 360 days after TCRalphabeta/CD19-depleted stem cell transplant. This TCR derives from a male patient between 10 and 17 years old who had a stem cell transplant for acute myeloid leukemia, so the T cells may come from the graft donor.

The CDR3 sequence is CASSQLAALGGDTQYF. CDR3 coding DNA: TGTGCCAGCAGTCAACTAGCGGCCCTGGGGGGAGATACGCAGTATTTT. The rearrangement links TRBV27 to TRBJ2-3; the match to TRBD2 covers 8 bases. Germline CDR1 is MNHEY and CDR2 is SMNVEV (reference sequence). The CDR3 has 16 residues. J gave up 5 bases and V 5 bases, and 12 bases lay outside the gene matches.